This T cell receptor (beta chain) was retrieved from a study of T cells in Graves' hyperthyroidism and ophthalmopathy. CDR3 length equals 13 residues. The V gene lost 3 bases and the J gene lost 5 bases, with 10 bases spanning the gap. The germline CDR1 and CDR2 sequences are ENHRY and SYGVKD. Among the patients, aged 18 to 65, hyperthyroidism was newly diagnosed and had lasted under 2 months. Those patients with uncontrolled infection, other autoimmune disease, pregnancy or lactation were excluded. Using RNA transcripts as the source, TCR beta CDR3 regions were amplified. The HTBI primer set drove a first-round RT-PCR of the TCR CDR3. From the multiplex PCR reads, TCRdb called clonotypes with MiXCR, one entry per CDR3 protein. The sample lists about half a million distinct CDR3 sequences, around 20% occurring once. General study findings and limits: Researchers found most expanded thyroid clonotypes above 0.001 in blood as well. In the analysis, a 13 V-J model separated ophthalmopathy from stable hyperthyroidism.

This clonotype was seen many times. Its cognate antigen is unknown. Sequenced sample: blood. The receptor was isolated from a man in his late teens or twenties with Graves' hyperthyroidism. The chain couples TRBV10-3 to TRBJ2-5; a weak D match, TRBD1 (5 bases). The DNA of the CDR3 is TGTGCCATCAGTGATCAGGGCTTGGAGACCCAGTACTTC. As protein: CAISDQGLETQYF.